The 29 T cell receptor beta chains given below trace back to one sample, sequenced in a study of vaccination and CD4 T cells after COVID-19. Sequenced with the Oncomine TCR Beta short-read assay was DNA taken from cultured CD4+ T cells. One entry per CDR3 protein, called by TCRdb with MiXCR from the PCR reads. Among 13,000 to 15,000 distinct CDR3 sequences, 61% were seen once, and the ten largest hold 7.4%. This sample's treatment: roughly 11-day PBMC culture with coronavirus spike peptide pools or control peptides (ViraFEST assay). No antigen has been identified for these receptors. Sequenced material: CD4+ T cells from blood, cultured in vitro. Receptor source: a human donor who had recovered from COVID-19.

The genes are TRBV7-3 and TRBJ2-2; 9 bases match TRBD2. The germline CDR1 and CDR2 sequences are SGHTA and FQGTGA. Germline trimming cut 5 bases from V and 7 bases from J; bases unmatched to any gene: 11. This CDR3 spans 16 amino acids. Here the CDR3 DNA reads TGTGCCAGCAGCCCCGGAGGTAGCGGGAGATTCGGGGAGCTGTTTTTT. This sequence encodes CASSPGGSGRFGELFF.

This rearrangement joins TRBV20-1 to TRBJ1-5, with D unclear. The CDR3 length is 12 residues. Germline values: CDR1 DFQATT, CDR2 SNEGSKA (reference sequence). Trimming pared 6 bases from V and 3 bases from J, leaving 9 bases between. The CDR3 loop reads CSARRYNQPQHF. As DNA, the CDR3 is TGCAGTGCGCGAAGGTACAATCAGCCCCAGCATTTT.

The V and J genes are TRBV27 and TRBJ2-2, with 7 bases aligning to TRBD1. Losses at the gene ends were 6 bases for V and 4 bases for J; bases not matched to a gene: 5. CDR1 is MNHEY and CDR2 is SMNVEV in the germline V gene (reference sequence). This CDR3 has 14 residues. CDR3 region: CASRRQGVTGELFF. As DNA, the CDR3 is TGTGCCAGCAGGAGACAGGGTGTCACCGGGGAGCTGTTTTTT.

This clonotype was seen more than once but under ten times. V usage is TRBV20-1 and J usage is TRBJ1-5; D call uncertain. V gave up 6 bases and J gave up 1 base, with 7 bases separating them. Germline V lookup: CDR1 DFQATT, CDR2 SNEGSKA (reference sequence). CDR3 length: 12 amino acids. CDR3 region: CSAALSNQPQHF. In nucleotides, the CDR3 is TGCAGTGCCGCCCTGAGCAATCAGCCCCAGCATTTT.

The chain is built from TRBV2 and TRBJ1-2; D perhaps matches TRBD1 (5 bases). The germline gives CDR1 SNHLY, CDR2 FYNNEI. There are 13 residues in the CDR3. Trimming took off 4 bases at V and 4 bases at J, with 10 bases between the two ends. CDR3 residues: CASSVRTSYGYTF. CDR3 DNA: TGTGCCAGCAGTGTGAGGACAAGCTATGGCTACACCTTC.

The chain joins TRBV30 to TRBJ2-7; D is ambiguous. Germline CDR1 GTSNPN, CDR2 SVGIG (reference sequence). V was cut by 2 bases and J by 10 bases, with 15 bases left in between. The CDR3 covers 12 residues. DNA of the CDR3: TGTGCCTGGAGTACCCCCCACAGCAGCCAGTACTTC. Its translation: CAWSTPHSSQYF. The complete variable domain, with remaining parts taken from reference TRBV30 and TRBJ2-7, reads SQTIHQWPATLVQPVGSPLSLECTVEGTSNPNLYWYRQAAGRGLQLLFYSVGIGQISSEVPQNLSASRPQDRQFILSSKKLLLSDSGFYLCAWSTPHSSQYFGPGTRLTVT.

The chain uses TRBV20-1 and TRBJ1-5; no definite D call. V dropped 5 bases and J dropped 4 bases, with 12 bases sitting between them. CDR3 length: 13 residues. Germline CDR1 is DFQATT and CDR2 is SNEGSKA (reference sequence). The CDR3 region is CSAGLELNQPQHF. The CDR3 nucleotides read TGCAGTGCTGGATTGGAACTTAATCAGCCCCAGCATTTT.

The V call is TRBV20-1, the J call TRBJ2-4; D unresolved. Trimming pared 3 bases from V and 6 bases from J, leaving 15 bases between. CDR3 length equals 14 residues. In germline, CDR1 is DFQATT, CDR2 SNEGSKA (reference sequence). In nucleotides, the CDR3 is TGCAGTGCTAGCGTGGGCCCCGGCAGAAACATTCAGTACTTC. This encodes CSASVGPGRNIQYF.

This clonotype has a handful of counts. The chain is built from TRBV12-3 or TRBV12-4 and TRBJ1-3; D might be TRBD1 (6 bases). The CDR3 totals 14 residues. V was cut by 6 bases and J by 4 bases, with 13 bases left in between. For the CDR3, the DNA is TGTGCCAGCAGCGATACAGGGTTGGGAAACACCATATATTTT. Translation: CASSDTGLGNTIYF.

The CDR3 loop is CSAPAGYTGELFF. CDR3 DNA: TGCAGTGCCCCTGCAGGGTACACCGGGGAGCTGTTTTTT. V is TRBV20-1 and J is TRBJ2-2, with D perhaps TRBD1 (5 bases). CDR3 length equals 13 residues. Deletions cut 6 bases from V and 3 bases from J, with 11 bases between. Germline CDR1 reads DFQATT; CDR2 reads SNEGSKA (reference sequence).

The chain recombines TRBV30 with TRBJ1-5; TRBD1 matches 7 bases. The CDR3 covers 14 residues. After removal of 2 bases from V and 2 bases from J, the junction contained 3 bases not matched to a gene. In germline, CDR1 is GTSNPN, CDR2 SVGIG (reference sequence). CDR3 sequence reads: CAWSPGTGNQPQHF. CDR3 sequence (DNA): TGTGCCTGGAGTCCCGGGACAGGCAATCAGCCCCAGCATTTT. The full variable domain, completed using reference TRBV30 and TRBJ1-5, is SQTIHQWPATLVQPVGSPLSLECTVEGTSNPNLYWYRQAAGRGLQLLFYSVGIGQISSEVPQNLSASRPQDRQFILSSKKLLLSDSGFYLCAWSPGTGNQPQHFGDGTRLSIL.

This clonotype was observed a few times. The V and J genes are TRBV19 and TRBJ1-5; D unclear. Trimming took off 2 bases at V and 0 bases at J, with 8 bases between the two ends. CDR1 and CDR2 from the germline V gene are LNHDA and SQIVND (reference sequence). The length of the CDR3 is 15 residues. The CDR3 coding sequence is TGTGCCAGTAGTATATGGGCAGCTAGCAATCAGCCCCAGCATTTT. It specifies CASSIWAASNQPQHF.

This chain joins TRBV28 and TRBJ2-7; tentative D call: TRBD1 (6 bases). The CDR3 is made up of 12 amino acids. Germline V gives CDR1 MDHEN, CDR2 SYDVKM. V was trimmed by 2 bases and J by 7 bases, leaving 9 bases between them. CDR3 DNA sequence: TGTGCCAGCAGTTTAGGCAGGGGTGAGCAGTACTTC. This gives the protein CASSLGRGEQYF.

The rearrangement links TRBV20-1 to TRBJ2-1, with D possibly being TRBD2 (5 bases). Deletions cut 0 bases from V and 8 bases from J, with 14 bases between. CDR3 length: 14 residues. Germline CDR1 reads DFQATT; CDR2 reads SNEGSKA (reference sequence). The CDR3 DNA reads as TGCAGTGCTAGAGACGGAACTAGACTCGATGAGCAGTTCTTC. Translating it yields CSARDGTRLDEQFF.

The V call is TRBV5-5, the J call TRBJ1-2, with a possible D match to TRBD1 (5 bases). Deletions cut 6 bases from V and 0 bases from J, with 15 bases between. Germline V lookup: CDR1 SGHKS, CDR2 YYEKEE (reference sequence). This CDR3 has 15 amino acids. CDR3 sequence: CASIRGEGSNYGYTF. CDR3 DNA sequence: TGTGCCAGCATCCGAGGGGAGGGATCTAACTATGGCTACACCTTC.

This clonotype was seen more than once but under ten times. The gene calls are TRBV6-1 and TRBJ2-7; either TRBD1 or TRBD2 may supply D (6 bases each). V was cut by 4 bases and J by 0 bases, with 10 bases left in between. CDR3 length equals 14 residues. Germline assignment: CDR1 MNHNS and CDR2 SASEGT. The CDR3 coding sequence is TGTGCCAGCAGTGCGCGGGACACCTCCTACGAGCAGTACTTC. This codes for CASSARDTSYEQYF.

This chain links TRBV6-2 or TRBV6-3 with TRBJ1-2, with a possible D match to TRBD1 (5 bases). The CDR3 is 16 amino acids. The germline V gene encodes CDR1 MNHEY and CDR2 SVGEGT. V shed 6 bases and J shed 2 bases, with 19 bases lying between them. The CDR3 DNA follows: TGTGCCAGCAGCCCCCACAGGTCCCGCCCGAACTATGGCTACACCTTC. It codes for CASSPHRSRPNYGYTF.

Remarks on this clonotype: One end of the junction is discordant with germline, which a read error may explain. The chain couples TRBV7-9 to TRBJ1-5; tentatively, D is TRBD1 (6 bases). The CDR3 extends over 15 amino acids. Per germline, CDR1 SEHNR and CDR2 FQNEAQ (reference sequence). Here the CDR3 reads CASSVTGGNHQPQHF. The DNA of the CDR3 is TGCGCCAGCAGCGTGACAGGTGGTAATCATCAGCCCCAGCATTTT.

The chain employs TRBV7-3 and TRBJ2-1; a possible D gene is TRBD2 (5 bases). Between the trimmed V and J ends, which lost 5 bases and 3 bases, there was a span of 11 bases. The CDR3 sequence is 14 residues long. Germline assignment: CDR1 SGHTA and CDR2 FQGTGA. CDR3 amino acids: CASSREGYYNEQFF. The CDR3 DNA follows: TGTGCCAGCAGCAGAGAGGGCTACTACAATGAGCAGTTCTTC.

This chain joins TRBV7-9 and TRBJ1-1; D is uncertain. CDR3 length: 15 residues. CDR1 and CDR2 (germline): SEHNR, FQNEAQ (reference sequence). With 0 bases removed from V and 0 bases from J, the gap between germline ends came to 8 bases. The CDR3 region is CASSLALVMNTEAFF. The CDR3 bases are TGTGCCAGCAGCTTAGCCCTGGTTATGAACACTGAAGCTTTCTTT.

The chain carries TRBV5-1 and TRBJ1-2; D uncertain. V was trimmed by 0 bases and J by 0 bases, leaving 12 bases between them. The CDR3 spans 16 residues. Germline V gives CDR1 SGHRS, CDR2 YFSETQ. The CDR3, as DNA: TGCGCCAGCAGCTTGGCCATTCGGACGGCTAACTATGGCTACACCTTC. This codes for CASSLAIRTANYGYTF.

This clonotype was recorded a few times. CDR3 coding DNA: TGTGCCAGCAGACCCCTAGCACAAGAGACCCAGTACTTC. Translation: CASRPLAQETQYF. The gene calls are TRBV6-1 and TRBJ2-5; TRBD2 might be the D (5 bases). Trimming left V 6 bases short and J 2 bases short, with 10 bases between. In germline, CDR1 is MNHNS, CDR2 SASEGT. This CDR3 is 13 amino acids long.

The J gene is TRBJ2-7, the V gene TRBV7-9; 10 bases fit TRBD1. The J segment lost 1 base and the V segment lost 6 bases, leaving 3 bases of the junction unmatched. The CDR3 is 14 amino acids. Germline V gene lookup returns CDR1 SEHNR and CDR2 FQNEAQ (reference sequence). CDR3 DNA sequence: TGTGCCAGCAGTTGGGACAGGGGTTCCTACGAGCAGTACTTC. This encodes CASSWDRGSYEQYF.

The genes are TRBV2 and TRBJ2-1; D remains ambiguous. The CDR3 length is 14 residues. V lost 8 bases and J 4 bases, leaving 15 bases between the germline ends. CDR1 is SNHLY and CDR2 is FYNNEI in the germline V gene. The CDR3 loop is CASFLDPIYNEQFF. CDR3 DNA sequence: TGTGCCAGCTTCCTAGACCCCATTTACAATGAGCAGTTCTTC.

This clonotype has only a few counts. CDR3 amino acids: CASSARGQGRDQPQHF. CDR3 nucleotides: TGTGCCAGCAGTGCGCGGGGACAGGGAAGAGATCAGCCCCAGCATTTT. The chain links TRBV6-2 or TRBV6-3 to TRBJ1-5, with 9 bases fitting TRBD1. With 5 bases clipped from V and 5 bases from J, the junction kept 10 bases outside the gene matches. This CDR3 region has 16 residues. The V gene's germline CDR1 is MNHEY and CDR2 SVGEGT.

CDR3 protein: CATSDSSTGGETQYF. The CDR3 DNA is TGTGCCACCAGTGATTCCTCGACTGGGGGGGAGACCCAGTACTTC. The chain recombines TRBV24-1 with TRBJ2-5, with D maybe TRBD2 (6 bases). Trimming stripped 2 bases from V and 5 bases from J, with 14 bases between. Germline CDR1 reads KGHDR; CDR2 reads SFDVKD. The CDR3 spans 15 residues.

CDR3: CASSDHTVIGDTQYF. The CDR3 DNA reads as TGTGCCAGCAGTGACCACACGGTCATAGGTGATACGCAGTATTTT. V is TRBV6-1 and J is TRBJ2-3; D gene uncertain. Trimming took 3 bases from V and 6 from J, leaving 16 bases between them. This CDR3 comprises 15 residues. Germline CDR1 reads MNHNS; CDR2 reads SASEGT.

This chain links TRBV20-1 with TRBJ1-5; 9 nucleotides match TRBD1. With V trimmed by 2 bases and J by 6 bases, 8 bases remained unmatched. This CDR3 comprises 15 residues. Looked up from germline, CDR1 is DFQATT and CDR2 is SNEGSKA (reference sequence). The CDR3 protein is CSARNPGQGGQPQHF. The CDR3 DNA sequence: TGCAGTGCTAGAAATCCGGGACAGGGAGGTCAGCCCCAGCATTTT.

Only a few counts were recorded for this clonotype. The chain couples TRBV6-1 to TRBJ1-1; D is perhaps TRBD1 (5 bases). Germline CDR1 reads MNHNS; CDR2 reads SASEGT. Trimming removed 8 bases at V and 6 bases at J, with 16 bases between. This CDR3 contains 13 residues. The CDR3 is CASRDHTDPEAFF. Written as DNA, the CDR3 is TGTGCCAGCCGGGACCATACTGATCCTGAAGCTTTCTTT.